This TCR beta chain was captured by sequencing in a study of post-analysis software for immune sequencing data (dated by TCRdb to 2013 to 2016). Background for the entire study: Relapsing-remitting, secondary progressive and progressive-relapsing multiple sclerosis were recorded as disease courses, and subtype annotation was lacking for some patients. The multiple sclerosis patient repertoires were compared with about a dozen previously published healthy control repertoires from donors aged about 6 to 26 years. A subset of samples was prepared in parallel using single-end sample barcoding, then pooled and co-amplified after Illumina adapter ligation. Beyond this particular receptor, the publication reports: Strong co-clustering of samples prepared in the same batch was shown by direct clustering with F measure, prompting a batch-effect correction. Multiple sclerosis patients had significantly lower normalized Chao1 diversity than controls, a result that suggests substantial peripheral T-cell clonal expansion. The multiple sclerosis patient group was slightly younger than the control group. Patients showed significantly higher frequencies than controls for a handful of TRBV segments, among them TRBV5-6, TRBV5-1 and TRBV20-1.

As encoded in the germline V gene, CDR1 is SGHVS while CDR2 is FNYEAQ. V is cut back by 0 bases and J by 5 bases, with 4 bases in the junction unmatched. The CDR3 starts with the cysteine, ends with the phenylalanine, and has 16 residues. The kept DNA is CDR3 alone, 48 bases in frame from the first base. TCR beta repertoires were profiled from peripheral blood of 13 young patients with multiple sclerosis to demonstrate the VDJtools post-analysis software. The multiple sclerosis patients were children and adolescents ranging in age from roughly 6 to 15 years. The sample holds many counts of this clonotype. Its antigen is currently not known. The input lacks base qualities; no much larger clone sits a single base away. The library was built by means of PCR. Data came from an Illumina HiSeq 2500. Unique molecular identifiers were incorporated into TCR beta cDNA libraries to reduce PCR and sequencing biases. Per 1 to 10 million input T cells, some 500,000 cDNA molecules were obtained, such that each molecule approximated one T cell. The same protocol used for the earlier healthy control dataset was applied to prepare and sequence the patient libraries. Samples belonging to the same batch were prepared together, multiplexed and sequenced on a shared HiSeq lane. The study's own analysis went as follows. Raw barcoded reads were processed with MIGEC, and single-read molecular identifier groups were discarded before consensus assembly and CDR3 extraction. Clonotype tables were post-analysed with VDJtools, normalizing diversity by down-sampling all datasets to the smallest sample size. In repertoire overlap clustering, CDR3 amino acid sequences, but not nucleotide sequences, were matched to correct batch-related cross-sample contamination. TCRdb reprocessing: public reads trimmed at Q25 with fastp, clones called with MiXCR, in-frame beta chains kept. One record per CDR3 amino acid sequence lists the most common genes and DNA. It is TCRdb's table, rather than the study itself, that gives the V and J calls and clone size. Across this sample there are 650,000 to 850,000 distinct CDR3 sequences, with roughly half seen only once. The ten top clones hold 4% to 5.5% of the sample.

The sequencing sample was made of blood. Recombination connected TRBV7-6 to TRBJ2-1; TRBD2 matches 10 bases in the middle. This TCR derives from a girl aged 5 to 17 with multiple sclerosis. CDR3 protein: CASSLATSGINNEQFF. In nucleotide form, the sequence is TGTGCCAGCAGCTTAGCTACTAGCGGGATTAACAATGAGCAGTTCTTC.